The entry below describes one T cell receptor beta chain. Its antigen remains unidentified. This sample also contains other DNA sequences that code for the same CDR3. Genomic DNA of every subset was divided equally among multiple immunoSEQ plates. The method was immunoSEQ multiplex PCR; TCRdb's version includes in-frame clones alone and lacks a portion of them. The table records 2.3 million or so clones, more than 80% of them present only once. This entry belongs to a study of shared clonotypes between healthy human individuals. Each of the donors was a healthy adult who was HIV-negative and had not had a recent acute infection or vaccination. Donors comprised only Caucasian adults living in Nashville, Tennessee. Study-level results: Investigators collected only blood, and repertoires in tissues likely differ.

The sequence derives from a man younger than 35 in good health. Some clones in this sample may be carry-over from other donors' samples. Input material: naive CD4+ T cells from PBMCs. The subset: CD45RA+ positively selected.

CDR3 sequence (DNA): TGCGCCAGCAGCTTGGGGACTAGCGGCTCCTACGAGCAGTACTTC. Translated: CASSLGTSGSYEQYF. The J gene is TRBJ2-7, the V gene TRBV5-1, with 10 bases that match TRBD2. Germline trimming cut 0 bases from V and 0 bases from J; bases unmatched to any gene: 0. This CDR3 comprises 15 residues. Germline loops: CDR1 SGHRS, CDR2 YFSETQ. Filled out from reference TRBV5-1 and TRBJ2-7, the complete variable domain reads KAGVTQTPRYLIKTRGQQVTLSCSPISGHRSVSWYQQTPGQGLQFLFEYFSETQRNKGNFPGRFSGRQFSNSRSEMNVSTLELGDSALYLCASSLGTSGSYEQYFGPGTRLTVT.